This T cell receptor beta chain was documented in a study of control samples from healthy donors and cancer patients. Clones were read by immunoSEQ multiplex PCR, and TCRdb kept only the in-frame ones, dropping some. The sample shows roughly 400,000 clones, around 90% of them seen only once. Sequencing input: PBMCs. This clonotype originated in a man aged 35 to 55 with head and neck cancer.

The CDR3 sequence is CASSPRRASGSSEQYF. CDR3 in DNA: TGTGCCAGCAGTCCTCGCAGAGCTAGCGGGAGTTCCGAGCAGTACTTC. V is TRBV6-6 and J is TRBJ2-7, with TRBD2 identical over 10 bases. Germline values: CDR1 MNHNY, CDR2 SVGAGI (reference sequence). The CDR3 is made up of 16 amino acids. With 5 bases clipped from V and 6 bases from J, the junction kept 13 bases outside the gene matches.